This T cell receptor (beta chain) was sequenced during a study of cytomegalovirus exposure and HLA in healthy donors. Study-level points and caveats: In an earlier analysis, productive rearrangement rates for most beta V segments clustered near 87% or 30%. The study labeled more than 150 TCR beta chains cytomegalovirus-associated. In a later analysis, HLA-C alleles had the fewest associated TCRs, DRB1 alleles the most.

Turning to this clone: Its cognate antigen is unknown.

V lost 5 bases to trimming and J lost 5 bases, with 12 bases between them. From germline, CDR1 is SGHRS and CDR2 YFSETQ. The CDR3 has 13 residues. Primers included in the PCR were 60 Vbeta and 13 Jbeta primers. The data were produced by immunoSEQ multiplex PCR, yet TCRdb's version contains in-frame clones alone and is incomplete. This table holds some 150,000 clones, about 71% found once. Sequencing was carried out using PBMCs. This TCR derives from a woman between 25 and 40 years old in good health and CMV-seronegative. The chain joins TRBV5-1 to TRBJ2-3; maybe TRBD2 (6 bases). The CDR3 reads CASSRWGEDTQYF. The CDR3 nucleotides read TGCGCCAGCAGTAGGTGGGGGGAAGATACGCAGTATTTT.